What follows are 32 T cell receptor beta chains derived from one specimen sequenced in a study of PD-1 blockade in classical Hodgkin lymphoma (dated by TCRdb to the early 2020s). Per the publication, the time point label means: cycle 2 day 1 (C2D1) of nivolumab. Every trial patient had relapsed after autologous stem cell transplantation, and cohorts A, B and C differed in prior brentuximab vedotin exposure. Libraries were prepared through the immunoSEQ multiplex PCR assay. As stored in TCRdb, this immuneACCESS dataset retains in-frame rearrangements with V and J assigned. A fraction of the clones does not appear; measured against another copy, unresolved V genes explain less than half of the discrepancy, and the remainder lacks a known reason. The sample data list around 35,000 clones, and around 90% of these were observed just once. The top ten constitute about 7.8% of the sample. The input for sequencing was peripheral blood mononuclear cells (PBMCs), taken before the second cycle of nivolumab. Every receptor here comes from a human donor with classical Hodgkin lymphoma.

The chain combines TRBV7-9 with TRBJ2-1; D might be TRBD2 (6 bases). This CDR3 is 16 amino acids long. Deletions cut 5 bases from V and 0 bases from J, with 14 bases between. Looked up from germline, CDR1 is SEHNR and CDR2 is FQNEAQ (reference sequence). DNA for the CDR3: TGTGCCAGCAGCGATCAAGCGGGTCGCTCCTACAATGAGCAGTTCTTC. This gives the protein CASSDQAGRSYNEQFF.

This chain joins TRBV15 and TRBJ1-3; D remains unclear. V gave up 2 bases and J gave up 4 bases, with 6 bases separating them. CDR1 LNHNV and CDR2 YYDKDF come from the germline V gene (reference sequence). The CDR3 is made up of 13 amino acids. The CDR3 bases are TGTGCCACCAGCAGAACCACCGGAAACACCATATATTTT. Translation gives CATSRTTGNTIYF.

The chain joins TRBV28 to TRBJ1-1; perhaps TRBD1 as D (5 bases). The V gene's germline CDR1 is MDHEN and CDR2 SYDVKM. V lost 3 bases, J lost 3 bases, and 11 bases lay in between. There are 14 residues in the CDR3. The CDR3 DNA sequence: TGTGCCAGCAGTTTGGGACTTCCCGACACTGAAGCTTTCTTT. Translating it yields CASSLGLPDTEAFF.

V usage is TRBV6-5 and J usage is TRBJ2-7; D gene uncertain. The CDR3 contains 14 residues. Trimming cost V 3 bases and J 0 bases, with 9 bases left between them. Germline values: CDR1 MNHEY, CDR2 SVGAGI. In DNA, the CDR3 is TGTGCCAGCAGTTATTCCAAGAGCTCCTACGAGCAGTACTTC. It translates to CASSYSKSSYEQYF.

The chain couples TRBV6-5 to TRBJ2-7, with 7 bases fitting TRBD1. Germline CDR1 and CDR2: MNHEY and SVGAGI. The CDR3 spans 13 residues. The junction had 6 bases not matched to a gene; V was cut back by 5 bases and J by 5 bases. The CDR3: CASSLDRVNEQYF. The CDR3 DNA sequence: TGTGCCAGCAGTCTTGACAGGGTGAACGAGCAGTACTTC.

This clone appeared a single time. The rearrangement uses TRBV12-5 and TRBJ2-7; TRBD1 aligns across 9 bases. CDR1 LGHNT and CDR2 FRNRAP come from the germline V gene. Trimming at V came to 5 bases and at J to 4 bases, leaving 6 bases not matched to a gene. The CDR3 consists of 14 residues. CDR3 sequence (DNA): TGTGCTAGTGGTCTCAGACAGGGGGGGTACGAGCAGTACTTC. This codes for CASGLRQGGYEQYF.

The chain has TRBV9 and TRBJ1-4, with 9 nucleotides matching TRBD1. The length of the CDR3 is 16 residues. V shed 4 bases, J shed 8 bases, and the junction held 12 bases outside the gene matches. The V gene's germline CDR1 is SGDLS and CDR2 YYNGEE. This chain's CDR3 is CASSPISGTGNEKLFF. Written as DNA, the CDR3 is TGTGCCAGCAGCCCTATCTCCGGGACAGGGAACGAAAAACTGTTTTTT.

The chain uses TRBV5-1 and TRBJ1-1, with D unclear. Germline CDR1 is SGHRS and CDR2 is YFSETQ. CDR3 length: 14 residues. The V end lost 0 bases, the J end lost 4 bases, and 10 bases lay between the germline ends. DNA for the CDR3: TGCGCCAGCAGCTTGGCGGTCTTAGGCACTGAAGCTTTCTTT. Protein product: CASSLAVLGTEAFF.

CDR3 nucleotides: TGTGCCAGCAGCTTAAGCTCGGGAGGGGTTGAGCAGTTCTTC. Amino acids: CASSLSSGGVEQFF. V is TRBV7-3 and J is TRBJ2-1, with 8 bases matching TRBD2. This CDR3 region has 14 residues. The junction had 5 bases not matched to a gene; V was cut back by 1 base and J by 9 bases. The germline CDR1 and CDR2 sequences are SGHTA and FQGTGA.

The CDR3 DNA is TGTGCCAGCAGTGCCGGGAGTTCGTCCTACGAGCAGTACTTC. Encoded protein: CASSAGSSSYEQYF. The chain links TRBV6-1 to TRBJ2-7, with D tentatively TRBD2 (6 bases). The V and J ends lost 4 bases and 1 base respectively, with 11 bases between them. Germline CDR1 and CDR2: MNHNS and SASEGT. The CDR3 consists of 14 residues.

The DNA of the CDR3 is TGCGCCAGCCACCAGGGGGGACTAGCGGGCCAAGAGACCCAGTACTTC. It is translated as CASHQGGLAGQETQYF. The rearrangement links TRBV5-1 to TRBJ2-5; TRBD2 agrees at 12 bases. Per the germline V gene, CDR1 is SGHRS and CDR2 is YFSETQ. V gave up 7 bases and J gave up 1 base; unmatched junction bases: 8. This CDR3 has 16 residues. Filled out from reference TRBV5-1 and TRBJ2-5, the complete variable domain reads KAGVTQTPRYLIKTRGQQVTLSCSPISGHRSVSWYQQTPGQGLQFLFEYFSETQRNKGNFPGRFSGRQFSNSRSEMNVSTLELGDSALYLCASHQGGLAGQETQYFGPGTRLLVL.

V and J are TRBV5-1 and TRBJ2-1; D is undetermined. CDR1 is SGHRS and CDR2 is YFSETQ in the germline V gene. V lost 4 bases to trimming and J lost 7 bases, with 12 bases between them. The CDR3 length is 13 residues. The CDR3 sequence is CASSNLQDNEQFF. The CDR3, as DNA: TGCGCCAGCAGCAACCTCCAGGATAATGAGCAGTTCTTC.

V gene TRBV30 combines with J gene TRBJ2-1; 7 positions agree with TRBD1. The CDR3 consists of 17 residues. In germline, CDR1 is GTSNPN, CDR2 SVGIG (reference sequence). The trim removed 7 bases at V and 1 base at J, leaving 16 bases unmatched. This CDR3 reads CASATYKGQQSYNEQFF. As DNA, the CDR3 is TGTGCCTCGGCGACTTACAAGGGACAGCAATCCTACAATGAGCAGTTCTTC.

The CDR3 region has the DNA TGCGCCAGCAGCTCCATGTACCTGGATGAGCAGTTCTTC. Amino acid sequence: CASSSMYLDEQFF. This chain joins TRBV5-1 and TRBJ2-1; no definite D call. The CDR3 is 13 residues long. The germline V gene encodes CDR1 SGHRS and CDR2 YFSETQ. The V and J ends lost 3 bases and 8 bases respectively, with 12 bases between them.

This clone was seen a single time. This chain links TRBV6-6 with TRBJ2-7; D possibly uses TRBD1 or TRBD2 (5 bases each). The germline V gene has CDR1 MNHNY and CDR2 SVGAGI (reference sequence). V was cut by 6 bases and J by 2 bases, with 11 bases left in between. The CDR3 has 13 amino acids. The CDR3: CASSRGTAYEQYF. CDR3 bases: TGTGCCAGCAGCCGAGGGACGGCCTACGAGCAGTACTTC.

The J gene is TRBJ1-5, the V gene TRBV2, with a possible D match to TRBD1 (6 bases). Trimming removed 4 bases at V and 7 bases at J, with 17 bases between. CDR3 length equals 15 residues. CDR1 SNHLY and CDR2 FYNNEI come from the germline V gene. The CDR3 bases are TGTGCCAGCAGTGGTGGAGGGGGATTAGGACAGCCCCAGCATTTT. This codes for CASSGGGGLGQPQHF. Full variable domain (outside the CDR3, taken from reference TRBV2 and TRBJ1-5): EPEVTQTPSHQVTQMGQEVILRCVPISNHLYFYWYRQILGQKVEFLVSFYNNEISEKSEIFDDQFSVERPDGSNFTLKIRSTKLEDSAMYFCASSGGGGLGQPQHFGDGTRLSIL.

The CDR3 nucleotides are TGTGCCACCAGCACCTGGGGACACTACACTGAAGCTTTCTTT. It codes for CATSTWGHYTEAFF. The chain uses TRBV15 and TRBJ1-1, with D tentatively TRBD1 (6 bases). The CDR3 has 14 residues. CDR1 and CDR2 from the germline V gene are LNHNV and YYDKDF (reference sequence). With 4 bases removed from V and 3 bases from J, the gap between germline ends came to 12 bases. The full variable domain, its missing parts supplied by reference TRBV15 and TRBJ1-1, is DAMVIQNPRYQVTQFGKPVTLSCSQTLNHNVMYWYQQKSSQAPKLLFHYYDKDFNNEADTPDNFQSRRPNTSFCFLDIRSPGLGDTAMYLCATSTWGHYTEAFFGQGTRLTVV.

This chain joins TRBV19 and TRBJ1-1; maybe TRBD1 (5 bases). Germline-derived CDR1 and CDR2 are LNHDA and SQIVND (reference sequence). Trimming removed 7 bases from V and 5 bases from J, with 26 bases in between. The CDR3 runs 17 residues. The DNA for the CDR3 is TGTGCCAGTACCCTTTACCGGGACTATAAACAAGTAACTGAAGCTTTCTTT. Amino acids: CASTLYRDYKQVTEAFF.

The chain combines TRBV6-6 with TRBJ2-1, with D uncertain. V gave up 5 bases and J gave up 6 bases, with 11 bases separating them. This CDR3 has 13 residues. Germline V gene lookup returns CDR1 MNHNY and CDR2 SVGAGI (reference sequence). The CDR3 here is CASSLDFLNEQFF. CDR3 DNA sequence: TGTGCCAGCAGTCTCGACTTCCTCAATGAGCAGTTCTTC.

The chain recombines TRBV9 with TRBJ2-3, with D unclear. Germline-derived CDR1 and CDR2 are SGDLS and YYNGEE. This CDR3 has 14 amino acids. V dropped 0 bases and J dropped 0 bases, with 5 bases sitting between them. CDR3 protein: CASSVGYSTDTQYF. The CDR3 DNA reads as TGTGCCAGCAGCGTAGGTTACAGCACAGATACGCAGTATTTT.

The V gene is TRBV5-6, the J gene TRBJ1-1; D ambiguous. V gave up 0 bases and J gave up 4 bases, with 10 bases separating them. The CDR3 has 14 amino acids. Germline V gene data show CDR1 as SGHDT and CDR2 as YYEEEE. This chain's CDR3 is CASSLDGRPTEAFF. The CDR3 nucleotides read TGTGCCAGCAGCTTGGATGGGAGACCCACTGAAGCTTTCTTT.

This clone was counted once. The chain links TRBV9 to TRBJ2-5, with D unclear. The germline V and J ends were trimmed by 0 bases and 3 bases, with 6 bases remaining between them. Germline CDR1 and CDR2: SGDLS and YYNGEE. The CDR3 spans 13 residues. The CDR3 is CASSVGLEETQYF. The CDR3 region has the DNA TGTGCCAGCAGCGTAGGGTTGGAAGAGACCCAGTACTTC.

This chain uses TRBV6-5 with TRBJ2-1; possible D gene TRBD1, 6 bases. In germline, CDR1 is MNHEY, CDR2 SVGAGI. The CDR3 loop spans 13 amino acids. V shed 6 bases and J shed 10 bases, with 16 bases lying between them. In DNA form, the CDR3 reads TGTGCCAGCAGGAATTACAGGGATCGGGAGCAGTTCTTC. Its translation is CASRNYRDREQFF.

This clone was counted only a few times. Relative to the germline gene, one junction end is altered; a read error may explain this. The J gene is TRBJ2-1, the V gene TRBV7-7; a weak D match, TRBD2 (5 bases). CDR3 length: 13 residues. Germline V gene data show CDR1 as SSHAT and CDR2 as FNYEAQ (reference sequence). CDR3 DNA: TGTGCTAGCAGCCGAGGGCCCACCAATGAGCAGTTCTTC. Protein product: CASSRGPTNEQFF.

The genes are TRBV5-1 and TRBJ1-2; D not certain. CDR3 length: 12 amino acids. The germline V and J ends were trimmed by 4 bases and 7 bases, with 11 bases remaining between them. Germline values: CDR1 SGHRS, CDR2 YFSETQ. The CDR3 reads CASSQTSGGYTF. The DNA of the CDR3 is TGCGCCAGCAGCCAGACGTCGGGTGGCTACACCTTC.

V usage is TRBV5-1 and J usage is TRBJ2-5; the D gene is possibly TRBD2 (5 bases). The CDR3 length is 13 residues. From germline, CDR1 is SGHRS and CDR2 YFSETQ. Trimming removed 0 bases at V and 7 bases at J, with 10 bases between. CDR3 bases: TGCGCCAGCAGCTTGGCCAGTGAGGGGACCCAGTACTTC. It is translated as CASSLASEGTQYF.

The rearrangement links TRBV6-5 to TRBJ2-1; D may correspond to TRBD1 or TRBD2 (5 bases each). V was pared by 5 bases and J by 5 bases, with 13 bases between. The CDR3 totals 14 residues. CDR1 is MNHEY, CDR2 SVGAGI, per germline. The DNA of the CDR3 is TGTGCCAGCAGTCCCGCCGGGACGCACAATGAGCAGTTCTTC. This codes for CASSPAGTHNEQFF.

V gene TRBV21-1 combines with J gene TRBJ2-3; TRBD2 is the table's D call and was not checked against the DNA. TRBV21-1 is annotated as a pseudogene. The CDR3 is made up of 17 amino acids. Written as DNA, the CDR3 is TGTGCCAGCAGCTCCCGGACTAAGCGGTCGGGGACAGATACGCAGTATTTT. It translates to CASSSRTKRSGTDTQYF.

V usage is TRBV19 and J usage is TRBJ2-7; 7 bases match TRBD1. Germline CDR1 is LNHDA and CDR2 is SQIVND (reference sequence). The CDR3 consists of 14 residues. V was pared by 5 bases and J by 4 bases, with 8 bases of the junction left unmatched. The CDR3 region is CASSSPGGSYEQYF. Written as DNA, the CDR3 is TGTGCCAGTAGTTCCCCAGGGGGATCTTACGAGCAGTACTTC.

This rearrangement joins TRBV5-1 to TRBJ2-5, with a possible D match to TRBD2 (6 bases). The end of the DNA aligns better with TRBJ2-7, so the J call may be wrong. Germline assignment: CDR1 SGHRS and CDR2 YFSETQ. This CDR3 is 14 amino acids long. Here the CDR3 reads CASSFGGVAYEQYF. In nucleotides, the CDR3 is TGCGCCAGCAGCTTCGGAGGGGTAGCCTACGAGCAGTACTTC.

V gene TRBV5-6 combines with J gene TRBJ1-2, with 10 bases that match TRBD1. V lost 1 base, J lost 13 bases, and 10 bases stayed unmatched. The V gene's germline CDR1 is SGHDT and CDR2 YYEEEE. This CDR3 is 14 amino acids long. CDR3 loop: CASSLLPGQGLGTF. The CDR3 nucleotides read TGTGCCAGCAGCTTGCTCCCGGGACAGGGGTTAGGCACCTTC.

The chain couples TRBV11-2 to TRBJ2-7; 7 bases line up with TRBD2. V dropped 1 base and J dropped 6; count of bases not matched to a gene: 6. The germline CDR1 and CDR2 sequences are SGHAT and FQNNGV. This CDR3 has 14 amino acids. CDR3 amino acids: CASSLVGGSSEQYF. The CDR3 DNA is TGTGCCAGCAGCTTAGTAGGCGGGAGTAGCGAGCAGTACTTC.